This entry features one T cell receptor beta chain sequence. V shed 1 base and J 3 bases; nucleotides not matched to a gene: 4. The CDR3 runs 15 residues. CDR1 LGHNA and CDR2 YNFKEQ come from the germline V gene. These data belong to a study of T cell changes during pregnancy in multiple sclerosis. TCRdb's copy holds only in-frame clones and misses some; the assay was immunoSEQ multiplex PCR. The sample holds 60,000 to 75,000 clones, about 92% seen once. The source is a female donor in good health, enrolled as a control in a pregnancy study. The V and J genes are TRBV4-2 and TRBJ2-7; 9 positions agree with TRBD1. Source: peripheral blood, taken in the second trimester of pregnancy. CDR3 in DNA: TGTGCCAGCAGCCAAGGGACAGGGGATCTCTACGAGCAGTACTTC. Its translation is CASSQGTGDLYEQYF.